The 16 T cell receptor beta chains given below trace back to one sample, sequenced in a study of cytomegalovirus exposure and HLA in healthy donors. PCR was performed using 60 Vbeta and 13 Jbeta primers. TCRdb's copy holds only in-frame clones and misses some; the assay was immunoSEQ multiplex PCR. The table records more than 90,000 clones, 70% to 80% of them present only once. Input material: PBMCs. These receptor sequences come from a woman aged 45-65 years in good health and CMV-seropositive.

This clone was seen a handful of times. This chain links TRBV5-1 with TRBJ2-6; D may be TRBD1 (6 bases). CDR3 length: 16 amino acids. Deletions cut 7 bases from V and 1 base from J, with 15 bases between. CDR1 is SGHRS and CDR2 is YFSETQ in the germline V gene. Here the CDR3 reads CASHPGQGSGANVLTF. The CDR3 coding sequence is TGCGCCAGCCACCCGGGACAAGGATCTGGGGCCAACGTCCTGACTTTC. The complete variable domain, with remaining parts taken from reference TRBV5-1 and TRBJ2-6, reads KAGVTQTPRYLIKTRGQQVTLSCSPISGHRSVSWYQQTPGQGLQFLFEYFSETQRNKGNFPGRFSGRQFSNSRSEMNVSTLELGDSALYLCASHPGQGSGANVLTFGAGSRLTVL.

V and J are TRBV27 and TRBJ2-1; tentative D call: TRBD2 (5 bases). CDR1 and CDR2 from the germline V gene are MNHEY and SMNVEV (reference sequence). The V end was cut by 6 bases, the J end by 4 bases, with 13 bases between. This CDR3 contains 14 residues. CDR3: CASRSIPGYNEQFF. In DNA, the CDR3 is TGTGCCAGCAGATCCATACCGGGGTACAATGAGCAGTTCTTC.

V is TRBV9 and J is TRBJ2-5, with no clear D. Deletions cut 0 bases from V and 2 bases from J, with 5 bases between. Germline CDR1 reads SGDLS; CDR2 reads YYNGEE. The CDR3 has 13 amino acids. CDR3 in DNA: TGTGCCAGCAGCGTAGGACTTCAAGAGACCCAGTACTTC. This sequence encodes CASSVGLQETQYF.

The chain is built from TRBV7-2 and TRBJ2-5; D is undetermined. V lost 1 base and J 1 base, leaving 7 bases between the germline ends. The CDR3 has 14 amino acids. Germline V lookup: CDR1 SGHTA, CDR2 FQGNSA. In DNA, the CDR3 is TGTGCCAGCAGCTTAGACCAGGTCCAAGAGACCCAGTACTTC. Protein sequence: CASSLDQVQETQYF.

CDR3 bases: TGTGCCAGCAGAGCCGCCAGCACTAGCCAGTATTTT. Its protein product is CASRAASTSQYF. V is TRBV7-9 and J is TRBJ2-3, with D possibly matching TRBD2 (6 bases). The V gene lost 6 bases and the J gene lost 12 bases, with 16 bases spanning the gap. Germline-derived CDR1 and CDR2 are SEHNR and FQNEAQ (reference sequence). The CDR3 sequence is 12 residues long.

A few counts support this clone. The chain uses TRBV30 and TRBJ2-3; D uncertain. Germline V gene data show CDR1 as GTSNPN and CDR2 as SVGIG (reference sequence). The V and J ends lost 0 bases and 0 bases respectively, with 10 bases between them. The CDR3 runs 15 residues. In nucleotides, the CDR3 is TGTGCCTGGAGTGTAAAAATATCTAGCACAGATACGCAGTATTTT. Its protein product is CAWSVKISSTDTQYF.

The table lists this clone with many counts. The CDR3 bases are TGTGCCAGCAGGCAGGGGGCCGTAAGCAATCAGCCCCAGCATTTT. Protein product: CASRQGAVSNQPQHF. The chain has TRBV2 and TRBJ1-5; the match to TRBD1 covers 8 bases. CDR3 length: 15 residues. After removal of 6 bases from V and 1 base from J, the junction contained 5 bases not matched to a gene. The germline V gene has CDR1 SNHLY and CDR2 FYNNEI.

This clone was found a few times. DNA of the CDR3: TGTGCCAGCAGCTTCTCAATCGGGACCGGGGAGCTGTTTTTT. This gives the protein CASSFSIGTGELFF. V gene TRBV7-9 combines with J gene TRBJ2-2; D is unresolved. There are 14 residues in the CDR3. Per germline, CDR1 SEHNR and CDR2 FQNEAQ (reference sequence). Between the trimmed V and J ends, which lost 3 bases and 5 bases, there was a span of 10 bases.

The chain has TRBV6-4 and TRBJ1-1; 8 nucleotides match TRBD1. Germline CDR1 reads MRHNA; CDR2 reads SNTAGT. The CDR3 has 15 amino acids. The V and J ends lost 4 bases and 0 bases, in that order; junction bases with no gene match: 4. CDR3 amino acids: CASSAQTGVNTEAFF. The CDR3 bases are TGTGCCAGCAGTGCCCAGACAGGGGTGAACACTGAAGCTTTCTTT.

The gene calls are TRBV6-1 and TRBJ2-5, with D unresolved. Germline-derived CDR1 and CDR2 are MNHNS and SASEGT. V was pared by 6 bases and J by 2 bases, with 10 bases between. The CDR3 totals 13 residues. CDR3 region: CASSAEAQETQYF. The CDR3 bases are TGTGCCAGCAGCGCGGAAGCGCAAGAGACCCAGTACTTC.

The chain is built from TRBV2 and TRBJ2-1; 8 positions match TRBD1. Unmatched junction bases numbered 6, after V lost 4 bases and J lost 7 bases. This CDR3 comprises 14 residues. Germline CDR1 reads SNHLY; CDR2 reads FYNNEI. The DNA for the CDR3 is TGTGCCAGCAGTGCGACAGGGGTAAGAAATGAGCAGTTCTTC. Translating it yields CASSATGVRNEQFF.

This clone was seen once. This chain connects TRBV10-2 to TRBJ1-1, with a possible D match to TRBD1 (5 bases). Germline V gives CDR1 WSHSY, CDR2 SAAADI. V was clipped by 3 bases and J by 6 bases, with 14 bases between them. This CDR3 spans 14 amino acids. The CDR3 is CASSDPYGGAEAFF. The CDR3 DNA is TGCGCCAGCAGTGATCCCTACGGGGGGGCTGAAGCTTTCTTT.

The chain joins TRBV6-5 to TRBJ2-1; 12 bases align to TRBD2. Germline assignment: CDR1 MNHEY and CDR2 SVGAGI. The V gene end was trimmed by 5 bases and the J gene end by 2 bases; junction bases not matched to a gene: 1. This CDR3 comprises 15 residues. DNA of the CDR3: TGTGCCAGCAGTAGACTAGCGGGAGCCTACAATGAGCAGTTCTTC. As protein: CASSRLAGAYNEQFF.

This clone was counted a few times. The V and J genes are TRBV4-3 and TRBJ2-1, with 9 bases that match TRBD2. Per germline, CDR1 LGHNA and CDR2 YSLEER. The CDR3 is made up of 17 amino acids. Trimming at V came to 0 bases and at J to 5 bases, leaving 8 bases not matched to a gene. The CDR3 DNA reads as TGCGCCAGCAGCCAAGACCCGGGACTAGCTTCCGACAATGAGCAGTTCTTC. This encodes CASSQDPGLASDNEQFF.

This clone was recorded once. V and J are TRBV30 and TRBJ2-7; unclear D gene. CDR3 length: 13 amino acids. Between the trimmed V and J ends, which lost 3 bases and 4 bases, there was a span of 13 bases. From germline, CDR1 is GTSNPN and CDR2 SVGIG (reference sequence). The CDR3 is CAWRSQSTYEQYF. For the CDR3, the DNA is TGTGCCTGGAGAAGCCAATCCACGTACGAGCAGTACTTC.

CDR3: CAIKQGQGETQYF. CDR3 sequence (DNA): TGTGCCATCAAGCAGGGCCAGGGAGAGACCCAGTACTTC. This chain joins TRBV10-3 and TRBJ2-5, with D tentatively TRBD1 (5 bases). The CDR3 sequence is 13 residues long. The V end lost 7 bases, the J end lost 4 bases, and 13 bases lay between the germline ends. Per the germline V gene, CDR1 is ENHRY and CDR2 is SYGVKD.